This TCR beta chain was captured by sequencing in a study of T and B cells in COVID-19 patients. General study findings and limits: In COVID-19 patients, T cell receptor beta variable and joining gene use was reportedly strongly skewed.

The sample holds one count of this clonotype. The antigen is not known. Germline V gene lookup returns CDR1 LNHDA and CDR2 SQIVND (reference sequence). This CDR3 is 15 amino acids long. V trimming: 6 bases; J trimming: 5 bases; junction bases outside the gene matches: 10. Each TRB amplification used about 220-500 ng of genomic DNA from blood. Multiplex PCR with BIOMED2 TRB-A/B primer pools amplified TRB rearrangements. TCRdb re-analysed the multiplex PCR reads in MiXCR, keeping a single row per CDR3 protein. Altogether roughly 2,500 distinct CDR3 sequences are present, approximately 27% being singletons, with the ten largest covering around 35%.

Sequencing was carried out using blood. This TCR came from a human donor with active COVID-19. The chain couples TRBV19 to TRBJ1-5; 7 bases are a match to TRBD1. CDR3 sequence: CASRGRGIMDQPQHF. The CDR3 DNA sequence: TGTGCCAGTAGAGGCAGGGGGATCATGGATCAGCCCCAGCATTTT. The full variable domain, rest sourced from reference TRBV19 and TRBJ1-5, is DGGITQSPKYLFRKEGQNVTLSCEQNLNHDAMYWYRQDPGQGLRLIYYSQIVNDFQKGDIAEGYSVSREKKESFPLTVTSAQKNPTAFYLCASRGRGIMDQPQHFGDGTRLSIL.